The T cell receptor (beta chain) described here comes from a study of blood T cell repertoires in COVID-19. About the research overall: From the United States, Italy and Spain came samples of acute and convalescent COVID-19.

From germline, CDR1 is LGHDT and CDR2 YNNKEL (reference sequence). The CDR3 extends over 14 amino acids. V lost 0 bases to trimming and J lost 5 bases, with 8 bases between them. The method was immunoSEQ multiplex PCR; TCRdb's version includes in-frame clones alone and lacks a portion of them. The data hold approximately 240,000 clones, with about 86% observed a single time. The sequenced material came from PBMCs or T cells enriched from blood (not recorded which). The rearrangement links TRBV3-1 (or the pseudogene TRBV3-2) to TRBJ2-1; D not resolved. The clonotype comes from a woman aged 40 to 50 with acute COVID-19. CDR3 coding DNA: TGTGCCAGCAGCCAAGACGCAGTCGACAATGAGCAGTTCTTC. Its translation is CASSQDAVDNEQFF.